The 14 T cell receptor beta chains reported below all come from one sample, sequenced in a study of cytomegalovirus exposure and HLA in healthy donors. The PCR had 60 Vbeta and 13 Jbeta primers. TCRdb's copy holds only in-frame clones and misses some; the assay was immunoSEQ multiplex PCR. This table has around 100,000 clones, around 78% appearing once. Input material: PBMCs. The receptors derive from a male donor in good health and CMV-seropositive.

The rearrangement uses TRBV10-3 and TRBJ1-2; TRBD1 matches 7 bases. This CDR3 is built from 14 residues. Germline trimming cut 0 bases from V and 6 bases from J; bases unmatched to any gene: 4. Germline CDR1 ENHRY, CDR2 SYGVKD. CDR3 nucleotides: TGTGCCATCAGTGAGTCAGGGGGCGCGGATGGCTACACCTTC. Its protein product is CAISESGGADGYTF.

V usage is TRBV6-1 and J usage is TRBJ2-5; D not resolved. V lost 3 bases and J 8 bases, leaving 7 bases between the germline ends. This CDR3 region has 11 residues. Germline lookup yields CDR1 MNHNS and CDR2 SASEGT. This chain's CDR3 is CASSDPFTQYF. CDR3 DNA sequence: TGTGCCAGCAGTGACCCCTTTACCCAGTACTTC.

The chain links TRBV2 to TRBJ2-3; 12 nucleotides align to TRBD1. Trimming at V came to 8 bases and at J to 0 bases, leaving 9 bases not matched to a gene. There are 17 residues in the CDR3. The germline V gene encodes CDR1 SNHLY and CDR2 FYNNEI. CDR3 coding DNA: TGTGCCAGCCGGGACAGGGGGCTGGCCCAAAGCACAGATACGCAGTATTTT. Protein sequence: CASRDRGLAQSTDTQYF.

J is TRBJ2-1 and V is TRBV2; TRBD2 aligns across 11 bases. This CDR3 region has 14 residues. Germline V gene sequence: CDR1 SNHLY, CDR2 FYNNEI. Unmatched junction bases numbered 6, after V lost 5 bases and J lost 9 bases. The CDR3: CASSNSGRAGEQFF. CDR3 nucleotide sequence: TGTGCCAGCAGTAATAGCGGGAGGGCGGGTGAGCAGTTCTTC.

The genes are TRBV2 and TRBJ2-1, with D perhaps matching TRBD2 (6 bases). The V end lost 9 bases, the J end lost 0 bases, and 15 bases lay between the germline ends. Germline V lookup: CDR1 SNHLY, CDR2 FYNNEI. CDR3 size: 15 residues. The CDR3 DNA sequence: TGTGCCAGTGGGGGACTCCGAAGCTCCTACAATGAGCAGTTCTTC. Translated: CASGGLRSSYNEQFF.

The rearrangement links TRBV5-6 to TRBJ2-1, with 10 bases identical to TRBD2. The V gene end was trimmed by 0 bases and the J gene end by 10 bases; junction bases not matched to a gene: 4. This CDR3 is 14 amino acids long. Germline V gene sequence: CDR1 SGHDT, CDR2 YYEEEE. Written as DNA, the CDR3 is TGTGCCAGCAGCTTGGTTCAAGCGGGAGGGGAGCAGTTCTTC. Amino acids: CASSLVQAGGEQFF.

This chain joins TRBV5-1 and TRBJ2-1; possibly TRBD2 for D (6 bases). CDR1 is SGHRS, CDR2 YFSETQ, per germline. V gave up 1 base and J gave up 2 bases, with 7 bases separating them. The CDR3 sequence is 14 residues long. CDR3 nucleotide sequence: TGCGCCAGCAGCTTGAGCGGGCCCTACAATGAGCAGTTCTTC. Translating it yields CASSLSGPYNEQFF. Together with reference TRBV5-1 and TRBJ2-1, the CDR3 gives the full variable domain: KAGVTQTPRYLIKTRGQQVTLSCSPISGHRSVSWYQQTPGQGLQFLFEYFSETQRNKGNFPGRFSGRQFSNSRSEMNVSTLELGDSALYLCASSLSGPYNEQFFGPGTRLTVL.

This clone was observed a single time. This chain joins TRBV28 and TRBJ2-7; 10 bases are shared with TRBD1. J gave up 3 bases and V 7 bases, and 12 bases lay outside the gene matches. CDR3 size: 16 residues. From germline, CDR1 is MDHEN and CDR2 SYDVKM. CDR3 residues: CASNLKGQGKGYEQYF. The DNA of the CDR3 is TGTGCCAGCAACTTAAAGGGACAGGGGAAGGGCTACGAGCAGTACTTC. The complete variable domain, with remaining parts taken from reference TRBV28 and TRBJ2-7, reads DVKVTQSSRYLVKRTGEKVFLECVQDMDHENMFWYRQDPGLGLRLIYFSYDVKMKEKGDIPEGYSVSREKKERFSLILESASTNQTSMYLCASNLKGQGKGYEQYFGPGTRLTVT.

The rearrangement links TRBV6-1 to TRBJ1-6; 11 nucleotides line up with TRBD1. The CDR3 has 14 amino acids. With V trimmed by 10 bases and J by 8 bases, 7 bases remained unmatched. The germline gives CDR1 MNHNS, CDR2 SASEGT. This CDR3 reads CATKGGQGDSPLHF. The DNA for the CDR3 is TGTGCCACCAAAGGGGGACAGGGGGATTCACCCCTCCACTTT.

This clone turned up a few times. The V call is TRBV7-2, the J call TRBJ1-1; weak D call: TRBD1 (5 bases). CDR3 length: 13 residues. V shed 2 bases and J shed 5 bases, with 9 bases lying between them. From germline, CDR1 is SGHTA and CDR2 FQGNSA. CDR3 in amino acids: CASSLTAGTEAFF. CDR3 nucleotides: TGTGCCAGCAGCTTAACGGCAGGGACTGAAGCTTTCTTT. The whole variable domain, remainder taken from reference TRBV7-2 and TRBJ1-1, is GAGVSQSPSNKVTEKGKDVELRCDPISGHTALYWYRQSLGQGLEFLIYFQGNSAPDKSGLPSDRFSAERTGGSVSTLTIQRTQQEDSAVYLCASSLTAGTEAFFGQGTRLTVV.

The chain employs TRBV28 and TRBJ2-5; 16 nucleotides agree with TRBD2. The ends lost 6 bases at V and 5 bases at J; junction bases unmatched: 6. In germline, CDR1 is MDHEN, CDR2 SYDVKM. CDR3 size: 16 residues. CDR3 amino acids: CASSGGLAGGRETQYF. The CDR3, as DNA: TGTGCCAGCAGCGGGGGACTAGCGGGGGGGCGGGAGACCCAGTACTTC.

This chain uses TRBV9 with TRBJ2-1, with D perhaps matching TRBD2 (5 bases). Trimming stripped 0 bases from V and 3 bases from J, with 16 bases between. Germline V lookup: CDR1 SGDLS, CDR2 YYNGEE. This CDR3 is 17 amino acids long. CDR3 loop: CASSVAALGSGYNEQFF. CDR3 nucleotide sequence: TGTGCCAGCAGCGTAGCGGCCTTGGGAAGCGGCTACAATGAGCAGTTCTTC.

In DNA, the CDR3 is TGTGCCAGCAGTGATCGCGGGGGGAGGGGGCTGTCCTATAATTCACCCCTCCACTTT. Translated: CASSDRGGRGLSYNSPLHF. This chain links TRBV6-1 with TRBJ1-6; TRBD1 matches 7 bases. This CDR3 has 19 amino acids. CDR1 and CDR2 (germline): MNHNS, SASEGT. Losses at the gene ends were 3 bases for V and 1 base for J; bases not matched to a gene: 12.

The chain employs TRBV29-1 and TRBJ1-3; D not resolved. This CDR3 is 12 amino acids long. V gave up 7 bases and J gave up 0 bases, with 7 bases separating them. From germline, CDR1 is SQVTM and CDR2 ANQGSEA. The CDR3 DNA follows: TGCAGCGCCGGGATCTCTGGAAACACCATATATTTT. This encodes CSAGISGNTIYF.